The present T cell receptor (beta chain) was sequenced within a study of response to subunit inactivated influenza vaccine. Overall study results and limits: Authors proposed each seasonal influenza vaccination draws in few new T cells.

TCRdb analysed the RT-PCR reads with MiXCR anew, one entry per CDR3 protein. The top ten hold 11% of the sample, which has roughly 170,000 distinct CDR3 sequences, around 9% seen once. This clonotype was seen more than once but under ten times. What it binds is not known. Trimming removed 3 bases at V and 0 bases at J, with 6 bases between. The CDR3 extends over 15 amino acids. In germline, CDR1 is SNHLY, CDR2 FYNNEI. V usage is TRBV2 and J usage is TRBJ2-6; D remains unclear. The TCR comes from a man aged 50 to 59 who received an inactivated influenza vaccine. Material: non-naive T cells sorted from PBMCs, obtained on the day of vaccination. CDR3 bases: TGTGCCAGCAGTGACGGTTACTCTGGGGCCAACGTCCTGACTTTC. Translated, it gives CASSDGYSGANVLTF.